This TCR beta chain comes out of a study of blood T cells in healthy people across ages. General study findings and limits: Naive T cell percentage showed a strong correlation with TCR beta diversity.

This clonotype has a handful of counts. Its cognate antigen is unknown. Combining a sample-barcoded 5' primer with a J-beta primer mix, a second PCR ran for roughly 7 to 12 cycles. TCRdb fed the 5' RACE reads into MiXCR, producing one record per CDR3 protein. This table holds around 780,000 distinct CDR3 sequences, roughly 25% found once. The V gene's germline CDR1 is SNHLY and CDR2 FYNNEI. This CDR3 is built from 17 residues. J lost 3 bases, V lost 7 bases, and 17 bases had no gene match. These sequences were also reported in another study, on T cells of mothers and their children.

This receptor was obtained from a boy aged 10-17 years in good health. The sequenced sample consisted of blood. The V and J genes are TRBV2 and TRBJ2-5, with 7 bases lining up with TRBD2. This CDR3 is CASIKNWVAGPEETQYF. DNA for the CDR3: TGTGCCAGCATCAAAAACTGGGTAGCGGGCCCAGAAGAGACCCAGTACTTC.